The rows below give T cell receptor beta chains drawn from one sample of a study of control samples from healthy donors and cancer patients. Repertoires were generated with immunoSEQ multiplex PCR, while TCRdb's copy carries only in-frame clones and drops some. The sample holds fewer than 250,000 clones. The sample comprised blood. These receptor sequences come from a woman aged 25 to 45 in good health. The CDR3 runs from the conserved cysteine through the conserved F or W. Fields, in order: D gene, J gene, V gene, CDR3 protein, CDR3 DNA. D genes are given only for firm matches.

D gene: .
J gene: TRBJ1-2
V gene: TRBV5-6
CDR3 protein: CASRWEPNYGYTF
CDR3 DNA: TGTGCCAGCAGATGGGAGCCTAACTATGGCTACACCTTC

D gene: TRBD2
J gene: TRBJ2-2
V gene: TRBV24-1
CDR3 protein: CATSDLATSGDTGELFF
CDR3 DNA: TGTGCCACCAGTGATTTGGCTACTAGCGGGGACACCGGGGAGCTGTTTTTT

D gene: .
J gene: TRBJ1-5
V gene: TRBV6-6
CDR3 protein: CASRPQGYSNQPQHF
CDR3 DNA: TGTGCCAGCAGGCCCCAGGGATATAGCAATCAGCCCCAGCATTTT

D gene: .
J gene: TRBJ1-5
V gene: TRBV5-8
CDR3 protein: CASRGPNQPQHF
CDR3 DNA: TGTGCCAGCAGAGGCCCCAATCAGCCCCAGCATTTT

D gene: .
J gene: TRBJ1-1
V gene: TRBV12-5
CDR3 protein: CASGTGNTEAFF
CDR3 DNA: TGTGCTAGTGGGACAGGGAACACTGAAGCTTTCTTT

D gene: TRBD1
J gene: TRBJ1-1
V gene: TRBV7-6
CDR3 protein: CASSPQGQRNTEAFF
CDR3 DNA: TGTGCCAGCAGCCCTCAGGGACAGAGGAACACTGAAGCTTTCTTT

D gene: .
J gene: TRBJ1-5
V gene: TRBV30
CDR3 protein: CAWSHMDGGQHF
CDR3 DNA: TGTGCCTGGAGTCATATGGACGGAGGACAGCATTTT

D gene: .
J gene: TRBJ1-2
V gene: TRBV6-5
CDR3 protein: CASTSGGRYFGYTF
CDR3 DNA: TGTGCCAGCACCTCCGGGGGCCGGTACTTCGGCTACACCTTC

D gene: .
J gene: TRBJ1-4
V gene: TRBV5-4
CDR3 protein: CASSFSGRTEKLFF
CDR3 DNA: TGTGCCAGCAGCTTCTCAGGGCGTACTGAAAAACTGTTTTTT

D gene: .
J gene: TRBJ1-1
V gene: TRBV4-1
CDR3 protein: CASSQDGRYEIWTEAFF
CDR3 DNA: TGCGCCAGCAGCCAAGATGGCAGATATGAAATCTGGACTGAAGCTTTCTTT

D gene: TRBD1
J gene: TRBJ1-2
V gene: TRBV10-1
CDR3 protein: CASSGTGTNYGYTF
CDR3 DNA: TGCGCCAGCAGTGGGACAGGAACTAACTATGGCTACACCTTC

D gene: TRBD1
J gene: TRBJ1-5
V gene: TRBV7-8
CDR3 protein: CASSQGQGRLVYQPQHF
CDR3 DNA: TGTGCCAGCAGCCAGGGACAGGGGCGCCTGGTTTATCAGCCCCAGCATTTT

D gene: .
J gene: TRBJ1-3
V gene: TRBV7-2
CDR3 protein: CASSPWTASGGNTIYF
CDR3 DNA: TGTGCCAGCAGCCCATGGACGGCGTCGGGTGGAAACACCATATATTTT

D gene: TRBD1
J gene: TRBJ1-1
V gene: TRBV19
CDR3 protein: CASSRQGRDEAFF
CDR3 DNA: TGTGCCAGTAGTAGACAGGGAAGGGATGAAGCTTTCTTT

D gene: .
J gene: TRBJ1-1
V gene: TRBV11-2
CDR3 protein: CASSFGRAGMGTEAFF
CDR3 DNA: TGTGCCAGCAGCTTCGGCAGGGCAGGGATGGGCACTGAAGCTTTCTTT

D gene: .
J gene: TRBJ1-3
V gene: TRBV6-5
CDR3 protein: CASSYTGFAGNTIYF
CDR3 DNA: TGTGCCAGCAGTTACACAGGGTTCGCTGGAAACACCATATATTTT

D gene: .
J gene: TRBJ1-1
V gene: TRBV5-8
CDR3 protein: CASMDLPNTEAFF
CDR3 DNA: TGTGCCAGCATGGACTTACCGAACACTGAAGCTTTCTTT

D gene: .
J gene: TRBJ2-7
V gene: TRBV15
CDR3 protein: CATSSQFGTQGFYEQYF
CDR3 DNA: TGTGCCACCAGCAGCCAGTTCGGCACACAGGGTTTCTACGAGCAGTACTTC

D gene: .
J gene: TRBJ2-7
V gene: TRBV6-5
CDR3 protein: CASSYREGHEQYF
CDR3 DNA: TGTGCCAGCAGCTACAGGGAAGGTCACGAGCAGTACTTC

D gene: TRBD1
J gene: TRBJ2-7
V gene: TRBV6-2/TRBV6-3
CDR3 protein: CASSYRTGGSYEQYF
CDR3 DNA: TGTGCCAGCAGTTATCGCACAGGGGGGTCCTACGAGCAGTACTTC

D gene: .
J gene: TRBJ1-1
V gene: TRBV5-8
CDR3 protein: CASSLSPGTGITFF
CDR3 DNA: TGTGCCAGCAGCTTGAGCCCCGGGACGGGTATAACTTTCTTT

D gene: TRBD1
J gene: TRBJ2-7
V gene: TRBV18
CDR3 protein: CASSLGQGQIHEQYF
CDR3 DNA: TGTGCCAGCTCACTGGGACAGGGGCAAATACACGAGCAGTACTTC

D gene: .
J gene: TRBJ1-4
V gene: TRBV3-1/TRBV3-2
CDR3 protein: CASSQRLNEKLFF
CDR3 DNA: TGTGCCAGCAGCCAGAGATTGAATGAAAAACTGTTTTTT

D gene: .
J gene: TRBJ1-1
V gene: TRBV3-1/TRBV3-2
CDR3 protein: CASSQDPGVATEAFF
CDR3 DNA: TGTGCCAGCAGCCAAGACCCGGGGGTAGCGACTGAAGCTTTCTTT

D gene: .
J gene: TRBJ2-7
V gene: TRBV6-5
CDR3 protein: CASRGGRAYEQYF
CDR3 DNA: TGTGCCAGCAGAGGAGGAAGGGCCTACGAGCAGTACTTC

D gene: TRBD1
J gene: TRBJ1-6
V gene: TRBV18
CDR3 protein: CASSPSEGDRLGANSPLHF
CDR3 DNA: TGTGCCAGCTCACCAAGTGAGGGGGACAGACTAGGAGCTAATTCACCCCTCCACTTT

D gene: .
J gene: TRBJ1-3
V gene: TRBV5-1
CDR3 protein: CASSLAPGDRGNTIYF
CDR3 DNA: TGCGCCAGCAGCTTGGCTCCCGGGGACCGTGGAAACACCATATATTTT

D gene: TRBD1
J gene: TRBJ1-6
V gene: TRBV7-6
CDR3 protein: CASSRTGNSPLHF
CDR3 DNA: TGTGCCAGCAGCCGGACAGGCAATTCACCCCTCCACTTT

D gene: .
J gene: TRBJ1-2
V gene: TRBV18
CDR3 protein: CASSRGLDGYTF
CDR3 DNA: TGTGCCAGCTCACGGGGACTGGATGGCTACACCTTC

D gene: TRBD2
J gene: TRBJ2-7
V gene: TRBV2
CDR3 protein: CASQEPAGGSEQYF
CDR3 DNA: TGTGCCAGCCAGGAGCCAGCGGGGGGTAGCGAGCAGTACTTC

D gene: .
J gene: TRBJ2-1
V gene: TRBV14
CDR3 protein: CASSQVNGGRYEQFF
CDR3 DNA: TGTGCCAGCAGCCAAGTTAATGGGGGGCGGTATGAGCAGTTCTTC

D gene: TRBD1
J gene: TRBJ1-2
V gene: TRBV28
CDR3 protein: CASNRGPGAGYGYTF
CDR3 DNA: TGTGCCAGTAATAGGGGGCCGGGGGCTGGCTATGGCTACACCTTC

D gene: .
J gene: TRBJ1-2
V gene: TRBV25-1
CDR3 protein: CASSIATDIYGYTF
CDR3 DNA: TGTGCCAGCAGTATCGCCACGGACATATATGGCTACACCTTC

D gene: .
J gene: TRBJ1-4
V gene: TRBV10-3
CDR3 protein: CAIRSLNEKLFF
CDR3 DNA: TGTGCCATCCGTTCGCTTAATGAAAAACTGTTTTTT

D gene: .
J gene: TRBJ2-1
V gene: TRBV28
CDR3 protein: CASSSLYEQFF
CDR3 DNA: TGTGCCAGCAGTTCCCTGTATGAGCAGTTCTTC

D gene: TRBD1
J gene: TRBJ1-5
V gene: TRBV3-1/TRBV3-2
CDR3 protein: CASSQDGTGESGNQPQHF
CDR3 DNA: TGTGCCAGCAGCCAAGATGGGACAGGGGAATCGGGCAATCAGCCCCAGCATTTT

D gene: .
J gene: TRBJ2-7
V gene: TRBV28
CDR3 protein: CASSSPAEQYF
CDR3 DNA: TGTGCCAGCAGTTCCCCCGCCGAGCAGTACTTC

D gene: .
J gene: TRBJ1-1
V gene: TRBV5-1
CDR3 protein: CASSLAVRTVGAFF
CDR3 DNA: TGCGCCAGCAGCTTGGCCGTTCGGACAGTCGGAGCTTTCTTT

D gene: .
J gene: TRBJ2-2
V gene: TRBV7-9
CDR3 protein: CASSLLYAERLFF
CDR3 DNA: TGTGCCAGCAGCTTACTTTACGCGGAAAGGCTGTTTTTT

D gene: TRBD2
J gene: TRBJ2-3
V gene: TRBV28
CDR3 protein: CASSPLFSGATDTQYF
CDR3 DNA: TGTGCCAGCAGCCCCCTCTTTAGCGGGGCCACAGATACGCAGTATTTT

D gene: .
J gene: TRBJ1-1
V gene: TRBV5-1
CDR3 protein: CASSRTGSTEAFF
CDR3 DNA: TGCGCCAGCAGCCGAACAGGTTCGACTGAAGCTTTCTTT

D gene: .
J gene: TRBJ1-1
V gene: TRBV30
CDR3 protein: CASKNTEAFF
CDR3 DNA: TGTGCCTCGAAGAACACTGAAGCTTTCTTT

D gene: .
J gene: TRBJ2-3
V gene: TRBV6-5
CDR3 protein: CASSVADTQYF
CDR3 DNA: TGTGCCAGCAGCGTAGCCGATACGCAGTATTTT

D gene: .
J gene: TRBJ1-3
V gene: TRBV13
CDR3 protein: CASSLVWGVEDTIYF
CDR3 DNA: TGTGCCAGCAGCTTAGTTTGGGGGGTAGAGGACACCATATATTTT

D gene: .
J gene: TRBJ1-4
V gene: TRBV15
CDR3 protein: CATSSPSGETNEKLFF
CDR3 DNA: TGTGCCACCAGCAGCCCCTCAGGGGAGACAAATGAAAAACTGTTTTTT

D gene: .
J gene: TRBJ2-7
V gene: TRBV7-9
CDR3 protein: CASSLADREGRKQYF
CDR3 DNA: TGTGCCAGCAGCTTGGCCGACAGGGAGGGTAGGAAGCAGTACTTC

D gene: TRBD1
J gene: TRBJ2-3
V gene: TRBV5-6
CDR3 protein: CASSPPQKGATQYF
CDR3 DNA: TGTGCCAGCAGCCCCCCACAAAAGGGGGCAACGCAGTATTTT

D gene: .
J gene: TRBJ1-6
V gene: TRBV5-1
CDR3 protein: CASSLARVAYNSPLHF
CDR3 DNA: TGCGCCAGCAGCTTGGCCAGGGTTGCCTATAATTCACCCCTCCACTTT

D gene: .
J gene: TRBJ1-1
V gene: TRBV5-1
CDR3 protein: CASSPGLGGASNTEAFF
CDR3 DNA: TGCGCCAGCAGCCCGGGGTTGGGGGGCGCCTCGAACACTGAAGCTTTCTTT

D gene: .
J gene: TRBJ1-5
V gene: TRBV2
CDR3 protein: CAISGRSNQPQHF
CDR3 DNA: TGTGCCATCTCGGGCAGAAGCAATCAGCCCCAGCATTTT

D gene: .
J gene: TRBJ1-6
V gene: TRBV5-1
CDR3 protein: CASSRDSINSPLHF
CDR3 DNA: TGCGCCAGCAGCAGAGACAGTATCAATTCACCCCTCCACTTT

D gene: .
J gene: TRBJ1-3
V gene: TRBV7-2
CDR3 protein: CASSSRTDRNTIYF
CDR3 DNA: TGTGCCAGCAGCTCCAGGACAGACAGAAACACCATATATTTT